One sample yielded the 9 T cell receptor beta chains listed below, sequenced in a study of shared clonotypes between healthy human individuals. Repertoires were generated with immunoSEQ multiplex PCR, while TCRdb's copy carries only in-frame clones and drops some. Of some 2.4 million clones in the sample, 90% to 95% were seen once. The sequenced sample was naive CD4+ T cells from PBMCs. Subset defined: CD45RA+ positively selected. Every receptor here comes from a young man in good health. Some clones in this sample may be carry-over from other donors' samples.

V gene TRBV6-1 combines with J gene TRBJ1-1; possible D gene TRBD1, 5 bases. V was shortened by 7 bases and J by 8 bases, with 20 bases between the two germline ends. CDR3 length: 14 residues. The germline V gene has CDR1 MNHNS and CDR2 SASEGT. Written as DNA, the CDR3 is TGTGCCAGCATTTGGAGGGGACGGACGACGGAAGCTTTCTTT. This encodes CASIWRGRTTEAFF.

The V call is TRBV6-1, the J call TRBJ1-2; 9 bases are a match to TRBD1. Germline CDR1 and CDR2: MNHNS and SASEGT. The trim removed 0 bases at V and 4 bases at J, leaving 6 bases unmatched. The CDR3 is made up of 16 amino acids. For the CDR3, the DNA is TGTGCCAGCAGTGAAGCCGGGACAGGGAAAGTCTATGGCTACACCTTC. This codes for CASSEAGTGKVYGYTF.

The chain employs TRBV9 and TRBJ2-3; the D gene is possibly TRBD2 (7 bases). CDR3 length equals 14 residues. Trimming took 3 bases from V and 9 from J, leaving 17 bases between them. Germline V CDR1 and CDR2: SGDLS, YYNGEE. The CDR3 region has the DNA TGTGCCAGCAGCGCACGGGGGGCCCTAGGCACGCAGTATTTT. Translated, it gives CASSARGALGTQYF.

This chain connects TRBV28 to TRBJ2-1, with unresolved D. Trimming shortened V by 4 bases and J by 6 bases, and 13 bases separated the two germline ends. This CDR3 contains 14 residues. CDR1 MDHEN and CDR2 SYDVKM come from the germline V gene. The CDR3 protein is CASSSTYGSNEQFF. CDR3 sequence (DNA): TGTGCCAGCAGTTCCACTTATGGCTCCAATGAGCAGTTCTTC.

As for this clone: Other DNA variants within this sample encode the same CDR3. CDR3 sequence: CASSLLLAGGGELFF. CDR3 nucleotide sequence: TGTGCCAGCAGCTTACTCCTAGCGGGAGGCGGGGAGCTGTTTTTT. The chain employs TRBV7-2 and TRBJ2-2, with 11 bases lining up with TRBD2. V trimming: 2 bases; J trimming: 7 bases; junction bases outside the gene matches: 3. Germline V lookup: CDR1 SGHTA, CDR2 FQGNSA. The CDR3 is made up of 15 amino acids.

The J gene is TRBJ2-7, the V gene TRBV18; D is perhaps TRBD1 (6 bases). This CDR3 spans 17 amino acids. Trimming left V 1 base short and J 1 base short, with 17 bases between. In germline, CDR1 is KGHSH, CDR2 LQKENI. CDR3 protein: CASSPLSTGLLSYEQYF. The CDR3 nucleotides read TGTGCCAGCTCACCACTCTCGACAGGCCTCCTTTCCTACGAGCAGTACTTC.

The rearrangement joins TRBV7-2 to TRBJ1-1; TRBD1 aligns across 7 bases. The J segment lost 3 bases and the V segment lost 5 bases, leaving 3 bases of the junction unmatched. The CDR3 loop spans 13 amino acids. CDR1 SGHTA and CDR2 FQGNSA come from the germline V gene. CDR3 sequence (DNA): TGTGCCAGCAGCACAACAGGGGACACTGAAGCTTTCTTT. Its translation is CASSTTGDTEAFF.

This clone was seen only once. The rearrangement uses TRBV19 and TRBJ2-7; either TRBD1 or TRBD2 may supply D (5 bases each). The CDR3 runs to 13 residues. Germline V lookup: CDR1 LNHDA, CDR2 SQIVND (reference sequence). V was trimmed by 6 bases and J by 5 bases, leaving 14 bases between them. CDR3: CASSLGTRNEQYF. For the CDR3, the DNA is TGTGCCAGTAGCCTCGGGACCCGCAACGAGCAGTACTTC.

This chain joins TRBV7-2 and TRBJ2-3; D may be TRBD2 (6 bases). Germline assignment: CDR1 SGHTA and CDR2 FQGNSA. V lost 4 bases and J 1 base, leaving 15 bases between the germline ends. CDR3 length: 16 amino acids. The CDR3 reads CASSSGLRRGTDTQYF. The CDR3 DNA reads as TGTGCCAGCAGCTCGGGACTCCGGAGGGGCACAGATACGCAGTATTTT.